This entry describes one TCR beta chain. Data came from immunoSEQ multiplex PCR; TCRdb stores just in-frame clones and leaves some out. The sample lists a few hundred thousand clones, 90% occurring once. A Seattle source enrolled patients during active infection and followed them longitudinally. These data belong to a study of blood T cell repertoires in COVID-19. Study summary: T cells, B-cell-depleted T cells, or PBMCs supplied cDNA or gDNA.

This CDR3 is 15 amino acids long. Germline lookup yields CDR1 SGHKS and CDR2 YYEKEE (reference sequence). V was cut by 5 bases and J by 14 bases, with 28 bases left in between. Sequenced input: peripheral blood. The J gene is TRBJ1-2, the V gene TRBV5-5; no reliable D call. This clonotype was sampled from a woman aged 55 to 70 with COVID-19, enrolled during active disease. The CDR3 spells CASRLRPREGVVETF. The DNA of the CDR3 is TGTGCCAGCAGACTCAGGCCCCGGGAGGGTGTGGTTGAGACCTTC.